This note documents a single T cell receptor beta chain sequence. What it recognizes is unknown. This sample was included in a study of Tregs in tolerant kidney transplant recipients. Study results and caveats: Tregs expanded with activated donor B cells seemed most donor-specific. No direct test of biological reproducibility was done here.

Unstimulated Tregs (CD4+CD25+CD127-) and CD4+CD25- non-Tregs were sorted from PBMCs. TCRdb's copy holds only in-frame clones and misses some; the assay was immunoSEQ multiplex PCR. The table shows some 250,000 clones, with about 80% occurring only once. The CDR3 length is 15 residues. V was clipped by 6 bases and J by 3 bases, with 15 bases between them. Germline V gene lookup returns CDR1 KGHSH and CDR2 LQKENI. Sequenced: CD4+ T cells from blood. The receptor comes from a human donor in good health. The J gene is TRBJ1-5, the V gene TRBV18; D is perhaps TRBD1 (6 bases). In DNA form, the CDR3 reads TGTGCCAGCTCCCCGGCAGGGGTCCACAATCAGCCCCAGCATTTT. Its translation is CASSPAGVHNQPQHF.